This entry lists 22 T cell receptor beta chains sequenced from one sample in a study of blood T cells in healthy people across ages. Combining a sample-barcoded 5' primer with a J-beta primer mix, a second PCR ran for about 6 to 12 cycles. Each CDR3 protein gets one entry after TCRdb re-called the 5' RACE reads with MiXCR. The sample comprises fewer than 1.5 million distinct CDR3 sequences, 40% to 50% of which are singletons, and approximately 7.9% rests with the top ten. What was sequenced was blood. Receptor source: a young woman in good health.

The chain links TRBV3-1 to TRBJ1-2; 10 bases align to TRBD1. This CDR3 comprises 14 residues. Unmatched junction bases numbered 6, after V lost 4 bases and J lost 7 bases. Germline values: CDR1 LGHDT, CDR2 YNNKEL (reference sequence). Written as DNA, the CDR3 is TGTGCCAGCAGCCGACAGGGGGCAGGGGGTGGCTACACCTTC. Its translation is CASSRQGAGGGYTF. Looking up the rest from reference TRBV3-1 and TRBJ1-2 gives the full variable domain: DTAVSQTPKYLVTQMGNDKSIKCEQNLGHDTMYWYKQDSKKFLKIMFSYNNKELIINETVPNRFSPKSPDKAHLNLHINSLELGDSAVYFCASSRQGAGGGYTFGSGTRLTVV.

V is TRBV20-1 and J is TRBJ2-7; 12 bases are shared with TRBD1. V was pared by 6 bases and J by 5 bases, with 17 bases of the junction left unmatched. This CDR3 spans 17 amino acids. CDR1 is DFQATT and CDR2 is SNEGSKA in the germline V gene (reference sequence). Here the CDR3 reads CSAPPRLGQGASDEQYF. The CDR3 DNA reads TGCAGTGCCCCGCCCCGACTGGGACAGGGGGCTTCAGACGAGCAGTACTTC.

The chain combines TRBV3-1 with TRBJ1-2; 7 nucleotides agree with TRBD1. V trimming: 4 bases; J trimming: 6 bases; junction bases outside the gene matches: 5. Germline assignment: CDR1 LGHDT and CDR2 YNNKEL (reference sequence). CDR3 size: 13 residues. CDR3 loop: CASSRDSRNGYTF. In DNA form, the CDR3 reads TGTGCCAGCAGCCGGGACAGTCGGAATGGCTACACCTTC.

Ten or more counts support this clonotype. V and J are TRBV28 and TRBJ2-7; D is ambiguous. The CDR3 length is 12 residues. Germline lookup yields CDR1 MDHEN and CDR2 SYDVKM. Trimming removed 3 bases from V and 3 bases from J, with 6 bases in between. CDR3 loop: CASSFGNYEQYF. CDR3 bases: TGTGCCAGCAGTTTCGGAAACTACGAGCAGTACTTC.

The rearrangement joins TRBV7-9 to TRBJ1-2, with D unresolved. The CDR3 is made up of 13 amino acids. V dropped 4 bases and J dropped 3 bases, with 9 bases sitting between them. In germline, CDR1 is SEHNR, CDR2 FQNEAQ (reference sequence). DNA for the CDR3: TGTGCCAGCAGCTCCAGCGTAGACTATGGCTACACCTTC. This gives the protein CASSSSVDYGYTF. The full variable domain, with the rest looked up from reference TRBV7-9 and TRBJ1-2, is DTGVSQNPRHKITKRGQNVTFRCDPISEHNRLYWYRQTLGQGPEFLTYFQNEAQLEKSRLLSDRFSAERPKGSFSTLEIQRTEQGDSAMYLCASSSSVDYGYTFGSGTRLTVV.

This clonotype showed up just a few times. The chain joins TRBV7-2 to TRBJ2-5; the D is unclear. This CDR3 has 16 amino acids. V shed 1 base and J shed 5 bases, with 17 bases lying between them. Per germline, CDR1 SGHTA and CDR2 FQGNSA. In nucleotides, the CDR3 is TGTGCCAGCAGCTTAGTCATGGCAGTGCGTTTGGAGACCCAGTACTTC. Its translation: CASSLVMAVRLETQYF.

The CDR3, as DNA: TGTGCCAGCAGCTTATTGGGGGGCGCTGAAGCTTTCTTT. Translating gives CASSLLGGAEAFF. V is TRBV7-9 and J is TRBJ1-1, with D perhaps matching TRBD1 (6 bases). The germline V and J ends were trimmed by 2 bases and 6 bases, with 10 bases remaining between them. Germline V gene data show CDR1 as SEHNR and CDR2 as FQNEAQ (reference sequence). This CDR3 is built from 13 residues.

The chain joins TRBV4-2 to TRBJ1-2; no firm D call. The CDR3 has 14 residues. With 0 bases removed from V and 5 bases from J, the gap between germline ends came to 10 bases. Germline V lookup: CDR1 LGHNA, CDR2 YNFKEQ. The CDR3 nucleotides are TGTGCCAGCAGCCAAGATGGCATACGGTATGGCTACACCTTC. The encoded protein is CASSQDGIRYGYTF.

A word on this clonotype: At one of its ends the junction is not consistent with the germline gene, which may arise from a read error. The chain carries TRBV11-1 and TRBJ2-3; 8 bases align to TRBD2. This CDR3 region has 17 residues. Germline loops: CDR1 SGHAT, CDR2 FQDESV (reference sequence). CDR3 in amino acids: CASSTGRTGTRGDMQYF. DNA of the CDR3: TGTGCCAGCAGCACAGGGCGTACCGGGACTAGGGGGGATATGCAGTATTTT.

This clonotype turned up a few times. V usage is TRBV3-1 and J usage is TRBJ2-1, with 9 bases identical to TRBD2. After removal of 8 bases from V and 4 bases from J, the junction contained 12 bases not matched to a gene. The CDR3 totals 16 residues. Germline CDR1 and CDR2: LGHDT and YNNKEL (reference sequence). The CDR3 DNA sequence: TGTGCCAGCGGCCTTAGCGGGGGATCTATGTACAATGAGCAGTTCTTC. Translation: CASGLSGGSMYNEQFF.

This clonotype was observed a few times. This chain joins TRBV21-1 and TRBJ2-3; TRBD1 is the table's D call, not checked against the DNA. TRBV21-1 is a pseudogene. The length of the CDR3 is 17 residues. CDR3 residues: CASSKEGTGLGTDTQYF. The CDR3 region has the DNA TGTGCCAGCAGCAAAGAAGGAACAGGCCTTGGCACAGATACGCAGTATTTT.

This sequence joins TRBV15 and TRBJ1-5, with 8 bases identical to TRBD1. Germline CDR1 and CDR2: LNHNV and YYDKDF (reference sequence). There are 17 residues in the CDR3. With 2 bases clipped from V and 2 bases from J, the junction kept 8 bases outside the gene matches. The CDR3: CATSRHYPDRGNQPQHF. The CDR3 nucleotides read TGTGCCACCAGCAGACACTACCCGGACAGGGGCAATCAGCCCCAGCATTTT.

The V call is TRBV6-1, the J call TRBJ2-1; D possibly corresponds to TRBD1 (6 bases). The CDR3 consists of 13 residues. The germline gives CDR1 MNHNS, CDR2 SASEGT. The germline V and J ends were trimmed by 6 bases and 8 bases, with 14 bases remaining between them. CDR3 loop: CASRRVQGDEQFF. Here the CDR3 DNA reads TGTGCCAGCAGAAGAGTACAGGGAGATGAGCAGTTCTTC.

The chain uses TRBV3-1 and TRBJ1-2; no clear D gene. Germline values: CDR1 LGHDT, CDR2 YNNKEL (reference sequence). The CDR3 length is 11 residues. V was shortened by 3 bases and J by 5 bases, with 4 bases between the two germline ends. CDR3 nucleotide sequence: TGTGCCAGCAGCCAGCAATATGGCTACACCTTC. Protein product: CASSQQYGYTF.

This rearrangement joins TRBV7-2 to TRBJ2-1; a weak D match, TRBD1 (6 bases). The CDR3 has 15 residues. V dropped 5 bases and J dropped 10 bases, with 21 bases sitting between them. Germline CDR1 reads SGHTA; CDR2 reads FQGNSA. CDR3 in amino acids: CASSVQGTGGGEQFF. The CDR3 DNA reads TGTGCCAGCAGCGTACAGGGAACTGGGGGTGGAGAGCAGTTCTTC.

This chain links TRBV28 with TRBJ2-5; TRBD2 aligns across 13 bases. Per the germline V gene, CDR1 is MDHEN and CDR2 is SYDVKM. The CDR3 totals 18 residues. The trim removed 5 bases at V and 3 bases at J, leaving 12 bases unmatched. CDR3 sequence reads: CASSPYLPGLAGKETQYF. The CDR3, as DNA: TGTGCCAGCAGTCCCTACCTGCCGGGACTAGCGGGAAAAGAGACCCAGTACTTC.

CDR3 loop: CASSPWDRALPHEQYF. The CDR3 nucleotides are TGTGCCAGCTCACCCTGGGACAGGGCTTTACCCCACGAGCAGTACTTC. This sequence joins TRBV18 and TRBJ2-5, with 9 bases that match TRBD1. The tail of the sequence fits TRBJ2-7 better, so the J call may be wrong. The length of the CDR3 is 16 residues. The V gene's germline CDR1 is KGHSH and CDR2 LQKENI.

This clonotype occurred a few times. V gene TRBV12-3 or TRBV12-4 combines with J gene TRBJ1-1; 12 bases agree with TRBD1. The CDR3 extends over 15 amino acids. Losses at the gene ends were 5 bases for V and 6 bases for J; bases not matched to a gene: 7. The CDR3 bases are TGTGCCAGCAGTCCGCCCGGGACAGGGGGCCCTGAAGCTTTCTTT. It yields the protein CASSPPGTGGPEAFF.

V usage is TRBV20-1 and J usage is TRBJ1-1; 7 positions match TRBD1. The CDR3 contains 15 residues. J lost 0 bases, V lost 3 bases, and 7 bases had no gene match. Germline V lookup: CDR1 DFQATT, CDR2 SNEGSKA (reference sequence). CDR3 DNA sequence: TGCAGTGCTAGGGGGCAGGGGGGATTGAACACTGAAGCTTTCTTT. Amino acid sequence: CSARGQGGLNTEAFF.

V gene TRBV4-2 combines with J gene TRBJ2-3; possibly TRBD1 or TRBD2 for D (6 bases each). V lost 0 bases, J lost 6 bases, and 13 bases lay in between. The V gene's germline CDR1 is LGHNA and CDR2 YNFKEQ. There are 15 residues in the CDR3. This CDR3 reads CASSQEARGPDTQYF. The CDR3 bases are TGTGCCAGCAGCCAAGAGGCCCGGGGGCCCGATACGCAGTATTTT.

This clonotype was picked up a small number of times. The chain recombines TRBV6-5 with TRBJ1-2; D not resolved. This CDR3 spans 15 amino acids. CDR1 and CDR2 (germline): MNHEY, SVGAGI. V was cut by 0 bases and J by 4 bases, with 12 bases left in between. The DNA of the CDR3 is TGTGCCAGCAGTTACTCGGGCGAGGGTGCCTATGGCTACACCTTC. Its translation: CASSYSGEGAYGYTF.

In its sample, this clonotype was seen a few times. This chain links TRBV5-1 with TRBJ1-4, with D maybe TRBD1 (6 bases). Germline V CDR1 and CDR2: SGHRS, YFSETQ. This CDR3 region has 15 residues. Trimming took 1 base from V and 5 from J, leaving 12 bases between them. The CDR3, as DNA: TGCGCCAGCAGCTTGCGTCAGGGGAAAAATGAAAAACTGTTTTTT. As protein: CASSLRQGKNEKLFF.